This is a list of T cell receptor beta chains from one sample in a study of blood T cell repertoires in COVID-19. Using immunoSEQ multiplex PCR, the repertoire was profiled, and TCRdb retains in-frame clones only, with some absent. The sample has approximately 91,000 clones, approximately 80% seen once; the top ten hold 6% to 8.5%. Specimen: peripheral blood. These TCRs come from a man between 65 and 80 years old with acute or convalescent COVID-19. Both conserved end residues are part of each CDR3. A clone size is listed for some rows: how often the clone was seen (once, few, many), or a class if it is expanded.

.	TRBV10-3	TRBJ2-2	CASSAVAGATGELFF
.	TRBV21-1	TRBJ1-1	CASSPPTETTEAFF
.	TRBV28	TRBJ1-5	CASSPGVYRGPHYSNQPQHF
many	TRBV13	TRBJ1-4	CASSQGAQGLEEKLFF
.	TRBV5-1	TRBJ2-2	CASSPVGTANTGELFF
.	TRBV5-1	TRBJ1-3	CASSPQGGYSGNTIYF
.	TRBV11-2	TRBJ1-2	CASSLAPGIADGYTF
.	TRBV2	TRBJ2-5	CASSEQPRGKAQETQYF
.	TRBV25-1	TRBJ2-4	CASSEPGQGNIQYF
.	TRBV3-1/TRBV3-2	TRBJ1-2	CASSHGQVTFSYGYTF
.	TRBV30	TRBJ1-5	CAWSDRGHQPQHF
.	TRBV7-8	TRBJ1-4	CASSSGAPEKLFF
.	TRBV5-1	TRBJ2-1	CASSRGRASGGPYNEQFF
.	TRBV6-4	TRBJ1-1	CASSDSGGTEAFF
.	TRBV9	TRBJ2-3	CASSVGQGVDTQYF
.	TRBV10-3	TRBJ2-5	CAISDPTSGGVRAQYF
.	TRBV9	TRBJ1-6	CASSVASGYNSPLHF
once	TRBV2	TRBJ2-3	CASIRQDQSSTDTQYF
.	TRBV2	TRBJ2-7	CASSERGLPREQYF
.	TRBV12-3/TRBV12-4	TRBJ1-5	CASSLGGDQPQHF
few	TRBV7-9	TRBJ2-1	CASSSDRAYNEQFF
.	TRBV6-5	TRBJ1-1	CASRRTLITEAFF
.	TRBV7-9	TRBJ1-3	CASSPEVGHLHTIYF
.	TRBV28	TRBJ1-1	CASRFGRDRGEGRTEAFF
.	TRBV28	TRBJ1-1	CASIPATGALNTEAFF
.	TRBV5-1	TRBJ1-2	CASSLGPSGSRGYTF
.	TRBV7-9	TRBJ1-6	CASAEGGQGVNSPLHF
.	TRBV6-5	TRBJ1-2	CASSYSKGRQNYGYTF
.	TRBV28	TRBJ1-5	CAGRRGGNNQPQHF
once	TRBV19	TRBJ1-2	CASSYTGTGNGYTF
few	TRBV7-2	TRBJ1-5	CASSFTGGQPQHF
.	TRBV7-6	TRBJ2-7	CASSLAGTGVGYEQYF
.	TRBV2	TRBJ1-1	CASSVDREAFF
many	TRBV19	TRBJ1-2	CASTRTGQLFYGYTF
.	TRBV6-5	TRBJ2-2	CASSRTSGNTGELFF
.	TRBV10-3	TRBJ1-1	CAIRTGSTNTEAFF
.	TRBV19	TRBJ2-3	CASTEPPGVTQYF
.	TRBV2	TRBJ1-2	CASSHRGQDYGYTF
.	TRBV28	TRBJ2-7	CASRLDRGSYEQYF
.	TRBV11-3	TRBJ2-3	CASSHGTDRTDTQYF
few	TRBV9	TRBJ2-1	CASSVISGDMQFF
.	TRBV19	TRBJ2-1	CASSIERLAGQQFF
.	TRBV6-4	TRBJ1-1	CASSGGETGSDTEAFF
few	TRBV9	TRBJ1-1	CASSVTTGENTEAFF
.	TRBV19	TRBJ2-2	CASSFSGTNTGELFF
.	TRBV19	TRBJ2-6	CASSIVFRQGGDSGANVLTF
.	TRBV24-1	TRBJ2-1	CATSDPRDLHNEQFF
.	TRBV2	TRBJ2-1	CASSRDRQLSYNEQFF
.	TRBV5-1	TRBJ1-3	CASSLVSRDHTIYF
.	TRBV10-1	TRBJ1-1	CASYGTYEAFF
.	TRBV10-2	TRBJ1-4	CASSEGTATNEKLFF
.	TRBV4-1	TRBJ1-2	CASSQVVLGDGYTF
.	TRBV6-5	TRBJ2-3	CASSATGFNTDTQYF
.	TRBV7-2	TRBJ2-1	CASSLGGPPNEQFF
.	TRBV7-2	TRBJ2-3	CASSFKGRGVTDTQYF
few	TRBV7-9	TRBJ2-1	CASSLETGLYNEQFF